The present T cell receptor beta chain was sequenced within a study of T-cell reconstitution after alpha-beta-depleted transplantation in children. A word on this clonotype: Antigen: not known. One end of the junction fails to match germline, which may point to a read error.

The CDR3 has 16 residues. From germline, CDR1 is SGHTA and CDR2 FQGTGA. Study outcomes and limitations: TCRbeta diversity was high at day 60 in some patients (a result of surviving recipient T cells and thymic progenitors). One year after transplant, T-cell counts and diversity came mostly from newly produced T cells. It was reported that alpha-beta T cells came from several hundred expanded graft clones (about two months after transplant).

Unique molecular identifiers were incorporated into the prepared TCRbeta library. TCRdb analysed the PCR reads with MiXCR anew, one entry per CDR3 protein. The sample has about 870,000 distinct CDR3 sequences, roughly 15% seen once. The V and J genes are TRBV7-3 and TRBJ2-3, with D possibly being TRBD1 (7 bases). This sample comprised PBMCs, mostly from graft donor cells, obtained 360 days after TCRalphabeta/CD19-depleted stem cell transplant. This TCR was recovered from a male patient younger than 18 who had a stem cell transplant for acute lymphoblastic leukemia, so the T cells may come from the graft donor. The CDR3: CASSPTRQGGTDTQYF. The CDR3 DNA reads TGTGCCAGCAGCCCTACTCGACAGGGAGGCACGGATACGCAGTATTTT.